A selection of T cell receptor beta chains follows, all from one sample in a study of T cell responses to AZD1222 COVID-19 vaccine. TCRdb keeps only in-frame clones here, not all; method: immunoSEQ multiplex PCR. The sample includes about 150,000 clones, about nine tenths of them seen just once. The sample was peripheral blood, taken on day 0 of AZD1222 vaccination. The receptor set was obtained from an adult in good health. Each CDR3 is given with its conserved first and last residue. Fields, in order: V gene, D gene, J gene, clone size, CDR3 length, CDR3 DNA, CDR3 protein. D genes are given only for firm matches. The size field is filled for only some rows; it gives once, few, many or a size class.

>TRBV7-9|NA|TRBJ1-2|NA|15
TGTGCCAGCAGCTTAGCGCTGGGTTTCAACTATGGCTACACCTTC
CASSLALGFNYGYTF
>TRBV30|NA|TRBJ2-3|NA|11
TGTGCCTGGGCGGCACAGAATACGCAGTATTTT
CAWAAQNTQYF
>TRBV6-5|TRBD2|TRBJ2-3|NA|16
TGTGCCAGCAGTTACGAACTAGCGGGAGGGGGGGATACGCAGTATTTT
CASSYELAGGGDTQYF
>TRBV7-2|NA|TRBJ1-3|once|15
TGTGCCAGCAGCTTAGAAGCTACCCCTGGAAACACCATATATTTT
CASSLEATPGNTIYF
>TRBV5-1|TRBD2|TRBJ2-5|NA|16
TGCGCCAGCAGCTCCGGGACTAGCGGGAGCCAAGAGACCCAGTACTTC
CASSSGTSGSQETQYF
>TRBV9|TRBD1|TRBJ1-6|few|15
TGTGCCAGCAGCGTGCAGGGGGCGCCCAGTGCACCCCTCCACTTT
CASSVQGAPSAPLHF
>TRBV30|TRBD2|TRBJ2-5|NA|15
TGTGCCTGGGCGACTAGCGGGAGAAGGGGAGAGACCCAGTACTTC
CAWATSGRRGETQYF
>TRBV15|NA|TRBJ1-4|NA|15
TGTGCCACCAGCGGTAATCAAGGCCTTGGCGAAAAACTGTTTTTT
CATSGNQGLGEKLFF
>TRBV5-5|NA|TRBJ1-1|NA|15
TGTGCCAGCAGCCCGGCGGCATTCCGAGTGACTGAAGCTTTCTTT
CASSPAAFRVTEAFF
>TRBV19|NA|TRBJ1-5|NA|18
TGTGCCAGTAGTGGTGATCTGGGAATCCCAAGTAGCAATCAGCCCCAGCATTTT
CASSGDLGIPSSNQPQHF